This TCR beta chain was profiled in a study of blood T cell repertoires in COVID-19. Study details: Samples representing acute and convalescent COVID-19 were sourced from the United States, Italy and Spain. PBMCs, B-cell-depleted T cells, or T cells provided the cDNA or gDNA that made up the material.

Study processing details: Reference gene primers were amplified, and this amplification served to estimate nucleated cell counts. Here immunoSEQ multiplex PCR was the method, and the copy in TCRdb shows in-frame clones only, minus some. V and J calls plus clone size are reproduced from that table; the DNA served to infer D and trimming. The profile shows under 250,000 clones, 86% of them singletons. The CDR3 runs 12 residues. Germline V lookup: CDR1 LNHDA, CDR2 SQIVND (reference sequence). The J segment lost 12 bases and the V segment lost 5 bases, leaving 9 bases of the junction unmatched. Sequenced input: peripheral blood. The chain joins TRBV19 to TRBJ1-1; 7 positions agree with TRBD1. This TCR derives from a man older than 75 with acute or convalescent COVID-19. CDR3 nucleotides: TGTGCCAGTAGTGGGGGACAGTTTTGGACTTTCTTT. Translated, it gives CASSGGQFWTFF.